The 20 T cell receptor beta chains presented below share a single source sample, sequenced in a study of T-cell memory formation after mild COVID-19. Each CDR3 protein gets one entry after TCRdb re-called the 5' RACE reads with MiXCR. Here the sample spans over 250,000 distinct CDR3 sequences, roughly 15% being singletons. Sequenced: PBMCs or a T cell subset sorted from them (not recorded which). These receptor sequences come from a man between 18 and 35 years old who had mild COVID-19 (a few samples of this study predate the infection). Cell type and time point are not known.

In this sample, this clonotype turned up a few times. The chain employs TRBV7-9 and TRBJ1-2; 9 bases line up with TRBD1. After removal of 2 bases from V and 6 bases from J, the junction contained 4 bases not matched to a gene. The CDR3 runs to 14 residues. Germline loops: CDR1 SEHNR, CDR2 FQNEAQ (reference sequence). The CDR3 nucleotides are TGTGCCAGCAGCTTACCGGGACAGGGCAATGGCTACACCTTC. It specifies CASSLPGQGNGYTF.

This clonotype turned up a few times. The rearrangement links TRBV3-1 to TRBJ1-6; D is possibly TRBD1 (6 bases). The CDR3 length is 17 residues. The V gene lost 6 bases and the J gene lost 0 bases, with 15 bases spanning the gap. Germline CDR1 reads LGHDT; CDR2 reads YNNKEL (reference sequence). CDR3 DNA sequence: TGTGCCAGCAGTCCTCGACAGGCCGACTCCTATAATTCACCCCTCCACTTT. This encodes CASSPRQADSYNSPLHF. The variable domain in full, with the rest retrieved from reference TRBV3-1 and TRBJ1-6, is DTAVSQTPKYLVTQMGNDKSIKCEQNLGHDTMYWYKQDSKKFLKIMFSYNNKELIINETVPNRFSPKSPDKAHLNLHINSLELGDSAVYFCASSPRQADSYNSPLHFGNGTRLTVT.

This clonotype was observed a few times. The rearrangement joins TRBV3-1 to TRBJ1-1; tentative D call: TRBD1 (5 bases). Germline V CDR1 and CDR2: LGHDT, YNNKEL (reference sequence). The V end lost 0 bases, the J end lost 5 bases, and 16 bases lay between the germline ends. This CDR3 has 16 residues. CDR3 bases: TGTGCCAGCAGCCAAGAAGGGACCGCTCCTCGAACTGAAGCTTTCTTT. Translating gives CASSQEGTAPRTEAFF.

The gene calls are TRBV5-6 and TRBJ2-5, with D unclear. The CDR3 loop spans 13 amino acids. V was shortened by 2 bases and J by 7 bases, with 12 bases between the two germline ends. In germline, CDR1 is SGHDT, CDR2 YYEEEE. This CDR3 is CASSFAGRRTQYF. In nucleotides, the CDR3 is TGTGCCAGCAGCTTTGCCGGCCGGAGGACCCAGTACTTC.

The table lists this clonotype with a few counts. This sequence joins TRBV20-1 and TRBJ2-7; possible D gene TRBD2, 6 bases. CDR3 length: 15 amino acids. Germline values: CDR1 DFQATT, CDR2 SNEGSKA (reference sequence). The germline V and J ends were trimmed by 4 bases and 5 bases, with 21 bases remaining between them. The CDR3, as DNA: TGCAGTGCTACGCTAAGACTAGGGGCCCCGGACGAGCAGTACTTC. Translating it yields CSATLRLGAPDEQYF.

The CDR3 region has the DNA TGTGCCAGCAGCTTGGGGTCGGGACTCCGGGCAGATACGCAGTATTTT. It codes for CASSLGSGLRADTQYF. V is TRBV7-8 and J is TRBJ2-3, with D perhaps TRBD2 (6 bases). The CDR3 has 16 residues. V shed 3 bases and J shed 4 bases, with 17 bases lying between them. Germline V gene data show CDR1 as SGHVS and CDR2 as FQNEAQ.

This clonotype was observed many times. The V gene is TRBV10-2, the J gene TRBJ2-1; D is uncertain. Germline V CDR1 and CDR2: WSHSY, SAAADI. Trimming stripped 8 bases from V and 0 bases from J, with 14 bases between. This CDR3 comprises 15 residues. This CDR3 reads CASADGVPSYNEQFF. CDR3 nucleotides: TGCGCCAGCGCAGACGGAGTCCCCTCCTACAATGAGCAGTTCTTC.

The table lists this clonotype with a few counts. The chain links TRBV5-1 to TRBJ2-1; a weak D match, TRBD2 (5 bases). The germline V gene encodes CDR1 SGHRS and CDR2 YFSETQ. With 0 bases removed from V and 8 bases from J, the gap between germline ends came to 9 bases. This CDR3 region has 13 residues. In DNA, the CDR3 is TGCGCCAGCAGCTTGGCGTGGAGGCATGAGCAGTTCTTC. Its translation is CASSLAWRHEQFF. Full variable domain (rest looked up from reference TRBV5-1 and TRBJ2-1): KAGVTQTPRYLIKTRGQQVTLSCSPISGHRSVSWYQQTPGQGLQFLFEYFSETQRNKGNFPGRFSGRQFSNSRSEMNVSTLELGDSALYLCASSLAWRHEQFFGPGTRLTVL.

V and J are TRBV7-2 and TRBJ1-1; D may be TRBD1 (5 bases). This CDR3 has 15 residues. The germline V gene has CDR1 SGHTA and CDR2 FQGNSA. Trimming took 5 bases from V and 2 from J, leaving 15 bases between them. In DNA, the CDR3 is TGTGCCAGCAGCGGAGACCGGGGCCTAAACACTGAAGCTTTCTTT. It yields the protein CASSGDRGLNTEAFF.

This clonotype was detected a few times. The V call is TRBV5-1, the J call TRBJ2-5; D unclear. The CDR3 contains 15 residues. The V end was cut by 1 base, the J end by 5 bases, with 15 bases between. CDR1 is SGHRS, CDR2 YFSETQ, per germline. CDR3 in amino acids: CASSLSQMLWETQYF. The CDR3 region has the DNA TGCGCCAGCAGCTTGTCCCAGATGCTGTGGGAGACCCAGTACTTC.

The V and J genes are TRBV4-1 and TRBJ1-1, with D possibly TRBD1 on 5 matching bases. Germline V gives CDR1 MGHRA, CDR2 YSYEKL. This CDR3 region has 15 residues. V lost 1 base to trimming and J lost 1 base, with 10 bases between them. The CDR3 nucleotides read TGCGCCAGCAGCCAAGCCCCAGGGTCGAACACTGAAGCTTTCTTT. Translated, it gives CASSQAPGSNTEAFF.

The gene calls are TRBV6-5 and TRBJ1-4, with D possibly being TRBD1 (5 bases). The CDR3 runs to 15 residues. V was clipped by 6 bases and J by 0 bases, with 11 bases between them. The V gene's germline CDR1 is MNHEY and CDR2 SVGAGI. This chain's CDR3 is CASSPGHPTNEKLFF. The CDR3 region has the DNA TGTGCCAGCAGCCCCGGACACCCAACTAATGAAAAACTGTTTTTT.

The chain uses TRBV4-2 and TRBJ2-7; tentatively, D is TRBD2 (6 bases). CDR3 length: 15 amino acids. The germline gives CDR1 LGHNA, CDR2 YNFKEQ. The V gene lost 4 bases and the J gene lost 2 bases, with 15 bases spanning the gap. The CDR3 protein is CASSLSPSGPYEQYF. The CDR3, as DNA: TGTGCCAGCAGCCTCAGTCCCAGCGGGCCCTACGAGCAGTACTTC.

The V call is TRBV10-3, the J call TRBJ2-5; 10 bases line up with TRBD1. Germline lookup yields CDR1 ENHRY and CDR2 SYGVKD. With V trimmed by 5 bases and J by 1 base, 10 bases remained unmatched. The length of the CDR3 is 17 residues. The DNA for the CDR3 is TGTGCCATCAGTCATCCCGGGGACAGGGGACCCCAAGAGACCCAGTACTTC. Translated: CAISHPGDRGPQETQYF.

This clonotype was counted a few times. V gene TRBV6-6 combines with J gene TRBJ1-1, with a tentative D call TRBD1 (5 bases). The V end was cut by 0 bases, the J end by 7 bases, with 15 bases between. Germline CDR1 is MNHNY and CDR2 is SVGAGI (reference sequence). This CDR3 has 15 residues. For the CDR3, the DNA is TGTGCCAGCAGTTACTCGAGGGGAAGGTCGGGTGAAGCTTTCTTT. It translates to CASSYSRGRSGEAFF.

V usage is TRBV3-1 and J usage is TRBJ2-3; D possibly uses TRBD1 or TRBD2 (6 bases each). This CDR3 has 16 residues. Germline values: CDR1 LGHDT, CDR2 YNNKEL (reference sequence). With 4 bases removed from V and 0 bases from J, the gap between germline ends came to 14 bases. The CDR3 DNA reads TGTGCCAGCAGCCCTAGGGGGGTATCTAGCACAGATACGCAGTATTTT. This sequence encodes CASSPRGVSSTDTQYF.

In this sample, this clonotype turned up a few times. The J gene is TRBJ2-3, the V gene TRBV28; 10 bases are a match to TRBD2. The CDR3 is made up of 16 amino acids. Germline-derived CDR1 and CDR2 are MDHEN and SYDVKM. J lost 3 bases, V lost 5 bases, and 8 bases had no gene match. The CDR3 protein is CASSPPSSGGTDTQYF. CDR3 bases: TGTGCCAGCAGTCCACCATCTAGCGGGGGAACAGATACGCAGTATTTT.

The chain combines TRBV19 with TRBJ2-5; 9 nucleotides agree with TRBD1. CDR3 length: 14 residues. The germline gives CDR1 LNHDA, CDR2 SQIVND (reference sequence). The trim removed 6 bases at V and 4 bases at J, leaving 6 bases unmatched. This CDR3 reads CASRGTGSTETQYF. In nucleotides, the CDR3 is TGTGCCAGTAGAGGGACAGGGAGTACAGAGACCCAGTACTTC.

The chain joins TRBV6-1 to TRBJ2-5, with D possibly being TRBD1 (5 bases). Germline V gene sequence: CDR1 MNHNS, CDR2 SASEGT. CDR3 length: 15 amino acids. Trimming took 6 bases from V and 2 from J, leaving 16 bases between them. CDR3 protein: CASRALTALQETQYF. CDR3 nucleotide sequence: TGTGCCAGCAGGGCCCTGACAGCGCTTCAAGAGACCCAGTACTTC.

This chain uses TRBV6-5 with TRBJ1-2; D is perhaps TRBD1 (6 bases). V lost 8 bases and J 0 bases, leaving 10 bases between the germline ends. This CDR3 is built from 13 residues. Germline CDR1 reads MNHEY; CDR2 reads SVGAGI. Here the CDR3 reads CASGGRTNYGYTF. DNA for the CDR3: TGTGCCAGCGGGGGCAGGACTAACTATGGCTACACCTTC.